These 19 T cell receptor beta chains came from one sample sequenced in a study of cytomegalovirus exposure and HLA in healthy donors. Amplification used 60 Vbeta primers and 13 Jbeta primers. Clones were read by immunoSEQ multiplex PCR, and TCRdb kept only the in-frame ones, dropping some. The sample comprises about 170,000 clones, around 83% of which are singletons, and 2% to 2.5% rests with the top ten. The specimen was PBMCs. The receptors shown here come from a man aged 18 to 30 in good health and CMV-seropositive.

Written as DNA, the CDR3 is TGTGCCAGCAGTGAAGGTTTCCGTGAGCAGTTCTTC. It codes for CASSEGFREQFF. This chain connects TRBV2 to TRBJ2-1; D is undetermined. The CDR3 is 12 amino acids. Looked up from germline, CDR1 is SNHLY and CDR2 is FYNNEI. V lost 1 base, J lost 9 bases, and 7 bases lay in between.

The CDR3 loop reads CASSSAGNSREQYF. The CDR3 DNA is TGTGCCAGCAGCTCCGCGGGGAATTCGCGCGAGCAGTACTTC. This sequence joins TRBV11-1 and TRBJ2-7, with D possibly matching TRBD2 (6 bases). Per the germline V gene, CDR1 is SGHAT and CDR2 is FQDESV (reference sequence). The CDR3 is 14 amino acids. The germline V and J ends were trimmed by 4 bases and 6 bases, with 16 bases remaining between them.

The J gene is TRBJ1-2, the V gene TRBV9; D possibly corresponds to TRBD1 (5 bases). V shed 0 bases and J shed 7 bases, with 10 bases lying between them. The CDR3 consists of 13 residues. Per the germline V gene, CDR1 is SGDLS and CDR2 is YYNGEE. The CDR3 region has the DNA TGTGCCAGCAGCGTAGAGGCAGGGCCTGGCTACACCTTC. Translated, it gives CASSVEAGPGYTF.

The genes are TRBV5-8 and TRBJ2-1; 8 bases are a match to TRBD1. The J segment lost 12 bases and the V segment lost 4 bases, leaving 3 bases of the junction unmatched. The CDR3 is 11 amino acids. From germline, CDR1 is SGHTS and CDR2 YDEGEE. CDR3 in DNA: TGTGCCAGCAGCATAGGACAGGGGCAGTTCTTC. This sequence encodes CASSIGQGQFF.

V gene TRBV19 combines with J gene TRBJ2-7, with a possible D match to TRBD2 (6 bases). Trimming removed 2 bases at V and 5 bases at J, with 13 bases between. CDR1 and CDR2 from the germline V gene are LNHDA and SQIVND (reference sequence). CDR3 size: 14 residues. CDR3 sequence reads: CASSITIGGNEQYF. CDR3 DNA: TGTGCCAGTAGTATAACGATCGGGGGTAACGAGCAGTACTTC.

This rearrangement joins TRBV6-1 to TRBJ2-7, with TRBD1 identical over 9 bases. The CDR3 contains 15 residues. Germline V gene lookup returns CDR1 MNHNS and CDR2 SASEGT. The trim removed 6 bases at V and 3 bases at J, leaving 9 bases unmatched. In nucleotides, the CDR3 is TGTGCCAGCAGAGCAAGACAGGGGGGGCTCTACGAGCAGTACTTC. Protein: CASRARQGGLYEQYF.

The V gene is TRBV5-1, the J gene TRBJ2-2; 10 nucleotides agree with TRBD1. The CDR3 has 14 amino acids. With V trimmed by 4 bases and J by 6 bases, 3 bases remained unmatched. Germline loops: CDR1 SGHRS, CDR2 YFSETQ. CDR3 bases: TGCGCCAGCAGCCGGGGACAGGGGTCCGGGGAGCTGTTTTTT. Its translation: CASSRGQGSGELFF.

The chain is built from TRBV9 and TRBJ1-5; D not certain. The germline V gene has CDR1 SGDLS and CDR2 YYNGEE. CDR3 size: 15 residues. V was trimmed by 3 bases and J by 0 bases, leaving 10 bases between them. CDR3 sequence reads: CASSERGNSNQPQHF. DNA for the CDR3: TGTGCCAGCAGCGAAAGAGGAAATAGCAATCAGCCCCAGCATTTT.

The V call is TRBV29-1, the J call TRBJ1-2; maybe TRBD1 (5 bases). CDR1 and CDR2 from the germline V gene are SQVTM and ANQGSEA. This CDR3 contains 12 residues. V lost 4 bases to trimming and J lost 1 base, with 7 bases between them. As DNA, the CDR3 is TGCAGCGTTGGACAGAGTAACTATGGCTACACCTTC. Encoded protein: CSVGQSNYGYTF. Using reference TRBV29-1 and TRBJ1-2 for the parts outside the CDR3, the full variable domain is SAVISQKPSRDICQRGTSLTIQCQVDSQVTMMFWYRQQPGQSLTLIATANQGSEATYESGFVIDKFPISRPNLTFSTLTVSNMSPEDSSIYLCSVGQSNYGYTFGSGTRLTVV.

The CDR3 DNA is TGTGCCAGCAGCTGGGACAGGGCTAACTATGGCTACACCTTC. This gives the protein CASSWDRANYGYTF. This chain joins TRBV5-6 and TRBJ1-2, with TRBD1 matching 9 bases. This CDR3 region has 14 residues. With 3 bases clipped from V and 0 bases from J, the junction kept 0 bases outside the gene matches. Germline V CDR1 and CDR2: SGHDT, YYEEEE.

The V and J genes are TRBV9 and TRBJ2-1, with 11 bases aligning to TRBD2. The CDR3 consists of 15 residues. Looked up from germline, CDR1 is SGDLS and CDR2 is YYNGEE. The V and J ends lost 3 bases and 7 bases, in that order; junction bases with no gene match: 6. The CDR3 loop reads CASSGLAGGGNEQFF. The DNA for the CDR3 is TGTGCCAGCAGCGGCCTAGCGGGGGGTGGAAATGAGCAGTTCTTC.

V is TRBV30 and J is TRBJ2-7; 8 bases fit TRBD1. V trimming: 3 bases; J trimming: 5 bases; junction bases outside the gene matches: 6. CDR1 GTSNPN and CDR2 SVGIG come from the germline V gene (reference sequence). The CDR3 is 13 amino acids. In DNA form, the CDR3 reads TGTGCCTGGAGGTTTCAGGGGGCCCACGAGCAGTACTTC. Its translation is CAWRFQGAHEQYF.

The table lists this clone with a count of one. The chain is built from TRBV6-1 and TRBJ2-5; TRBD2 might be the D (5 bases). CDR1 is MNHNS, CDR2 SASEGT, per germline. CDR3 length: 14 residues. V dropped 6 bases and J dropped 5 bases, with 16 bases sitting between them. The CDR3 here is CASSPSSGGETQYF. The CDR3 coding sequence is TGTGCCAGCAGCCCCTCGAGCGGCGGGGAGACCCAGTACTTC.

This clone occurred once. At one end the junction does not follow the germline gene, possibly because of a read error. The same CDR3 arises from other DNA sequences in this sample as well. The chain links TRBV6-1 to TRBJ2-5; D ambiguous. The CDR3 sequence is 13 residues long. In germline, CDR1 is MNHNS, CDR2 SASEGT. The CDR3 region is CASSVAVLETQYF. The DNA of the CDR3 is TGTGCCAGCAGTGTGGCGGTGTTAGAGACTCAGTACTTC.

J is TRBJ1-6 and V is TRBV27, with D maybe TRBD1 (5 bases). With 2 bases removed from V and 9 bases from J, the gap between germline ends came to 20 bases. The germline V gene encodes CDR1 MNHEY and CDR2 SMNVEV (reference sequence). The CDR3 consists of 17 residues. CDR3 amino acids: CASSLLPGPTRGSPLHF. The CDR3 DNA is TGTGCCAGCAGTTTACTGCCGGGACCAACGCGGGGTTCACCCCTCCACTTT.

The chain couples TRBV6-1 to TRBJ1-2; unclear D gene. The V and J ends lost 3 bases and 6 bases respectively, with 11 bases between them. This CDR3 has 13 amino acids. Germline-derived CDR1 and CDR2 are MNHNS and SASEGT. DNA of the CDR3: TGTGCCAGCAGTGATTCCGAGACTAATGGCTACACCTTC. It codes for CASSDSETNGYTF.

The genes are TRBV30 and TRBJ1-6, with D maybe TRBD1 (5 bases). V dropped 4 bases and J dropped 6 bases, with 13 bases sitting between them. Germline V gene sequence: CDR1 GTSNPN, CDR2 SVGIG (reference sequence). The CDR3 has 14 residues. CDR3 sequence: CAWNGGLLNSPLHF. CDR3 in DNA: TGTGCCTGGAATGGGGGACTCCTTAATTCACCCCTCCACTTT. The whole variable domain, remainder taken from reference TRBV30 and TRBJ1-6, is SQTIHQWPATLVQPVGSPLSLECTVEGTSNPNLYWYRQAAGRGLQLLFYSVGIGQISSEVPQNLSASRPQDRQFILSSKKLLLSDSGFYLCAWNGGLLNSPLHFGNGTRLTVT.

This clone showed up just a few times. The chain has TRBV5-1 and TRBJ2-3; 8 bases fit TRBD2. The CDR3 has 19 amino acids. V was clipped by 4 bases and J by 2 bases; unmatched bases: 18. Germline CDR1 reads SGHRS; CDR2 reads YFSETQ. The CDR3 sequence: CASSTGRGGVKSDTDTQYF. The CDR3 DNA is TGCGCCAGCAGCACGGGTCGGGGGGGTGTAAAGTCGGACACAGATACGCAGTATTTT.

V usage is TRBV30 and J usage is TRBJ1-1, with TRBD1 matching 7 bases. This CDR3 has 13 residues. J gave up 3 bases and V 1 base, and 2 bases lay outside the gene matches. The germline CDR1 and CDR2 sequences are GTSNPN and SVGIG (reference sequence). The CDR3, as DNA: TGTGCCTGGAGTGGACAGGGTTACACTGAAGCTTTCTTT. Translating gives CAWSGQGYTEAFF.